This entry lists 30 T cell receptor beta chains sequenced from one sample in a study of shared clonotypes between healthy human individuals. It was CD45RO-negative cells, positively selected for CCR7, that made up naive CD8 cells, with terminally differentiated effector memory CD45RA+ cells excluded. The data were produced by immunoSEQ multiplex PCR, yet TCRdb's version contains in-frame clones alone and is incomplete. This sample has around 2.1 million clones, with under 95% found just once. Specimen: naive CD8+ T cells from PBMCs. These receptors all come from a man aged 18 to 29 in good health. Some clones in this sample may be carry-over from other donors' samples.

The chain uses TRBV5-1 and TRBJ2-2; TRBD2 is a possible D gene (5 bases). The germline V gene has CDR1 SGHRS and CDR2 YFSETQ. With 4 bases removed from V and 6 bases from J, the gap between germline ends came to 16 bases. This CDR3 is built from 15 residues. The CDR3 DNA reads TGCGCCAGCAGCCCGGGAATGGGGTTGGCCGGGGAGCTGTTTTTT. Its protein is CASSPGMGLAGELFF.

This sequence joins TRBV27 and TRBJ1-6; D is uncertain. Trimming removed 4 bases at V and 10 bases at J, with 8 bases between. The CDR3 is 12 residues long. The germline V gene has CDR1 MNHEY and CDR2 SMNVEV (reference sequence). The CDR3 region is CASSSFPSPLHF. The DNA of the CDR3 is TGTGCCAGCAGTTCCTTTCCGTCACCCCTCCACTTT.

The gene calls are TRBV15 and TRBJ2-5; D remains unclear. V lost 5 bases to trimming and J lost 2 bases, with 12 bases between them. Germline assignment: CDR1 LNHNV and CDR2 YYDKDF (reference sequence). CDR3 length: 14 amino acids. CDR3 sequence (DNA): TGTGCCACCAGCTCGAGAAGACGGCAAGAGACCCAGTACTTC. It specifies CATSSRRRQETQYF.

The chain has TRBV9 and TRBJ2-3; 13 nucleotides line up with TRBD2. The CDR3 has 15 amino acids. Germline-derived CDR1 and CDR2 are SGDLS and YYNGEE. With V trimmed by 5 bases and J by 4 bases, 4 bases remained unmatched. The CDR3 is CASSGLAGDADTQYF. The DNA of the CDR3 is TGTGCCAGCAGTGGACTAGCGGGAGACGCAGATACGCAGTATTTT.

The rearrangement uses TRBV7-8 and TRBJ2-1; TRBD2 matches at 11 bases. J gave up 0 bases and V 2 bases, and 9 bases lay outside the gene matches. Germline V gene lookup returns CDR1 SGHVS and CDR2 FQNEAQ. The CDR3 has 19 amino acids. The CDR3 DNA is TGTGCCAGCAGCTTAATTGGTAGCGGGAGGGCCCTCTCCTACAATGAGCAGTTCTTC. This translates into CASSLIGSGRALSYNEQFF.

This clone was seen only a few times. Other nucleotide sequences from this sample produce the same CDR3. This rearrangement joins TRBV4-2 to TRBJ2-1; D uncertain. Deletions cut 0 bases from V and 1 base from J, with 1 base between. This CDR3 spans 13 amino acids. Germline V gene sequence: CDR1 LGHNA, CDR2 YNFKEQ. The DNA for the CDR3 is TGTGCCAGCAGCCAAGAGTCCTACAATGAGCAGTTCTTC. Protein: CASSQESYNEQFF.

The V gene is TRBV10-2, the J gene TRBJ1-1; D not resolved. The CDR3 covers 14 residues. V was pared by 1 base and J by 1 base, with 7 bases between. Germline V lookup: CDR1 WSHSY, CDR2 SAAADI. CDR3 loop: CASSEYPSNTEAFF. In DNA, the CDR3 is TGCGCCAGCAGTGAGTACCCGTCGAACACTGAAGCTTTCTTT.

The CDR3 coding sequence is TGTGCCAGCGAAGGGCCGAACACTGAAGCTTTCTTT. Amino acid sequence: CASEGPNTEAFF. The chain is built from TRBV27 and TRBJ1-1; D not resolved. Trimming shortened V by 8 bases and J by 1 base, and 8 bases separated the two germline ends. CDR1 and CDR2 (germline): MNHEY, SMNVEV (reference sequence). The CDR3 consists of 12 residues.

The chain couples TRBV5-6 to TRBJ2-1, with unresolved D. Trimming took 4 bases from V and 9 from J, leaving 14 bases between them. This CDR3 region has 13 residues. Germline CDR1 is SGHDT and CDR2 is YYEEEE. CDR3 sequence reads: CASSLGEAREQFF. CDR3 DNA sequence: TGTGCCAGCAGCCTCGGCGAGGCCCGTGAGCAGTTCTTC.

In the case of this clone: The sample has other DNA sequences that encode this CDR3 too. This chain uses TRBV29-1 with TRBJ1-2, with D unclear. The germline V gene encodes CDR1 SQVTM and CDR2 ANQGSEA. This CDR3 has 11 residues. V was cut by 4 bases and J by 3 bases, with 6 bases left in between. The CDR3 bases are TGCAGCGTTGGTACCGACTATGGCTACACCTTC. Translation: CSVGTDYGYTF.

The gene calls are TRBV10-3 and TRBJ1-1; tentatively, D is TRBD1 (5 bases). The ends were cut back, 6 bases at V and 3 bases at J, with 11 bases in the middle. CDR1 is ENHRY and CDR2 is SYGVKD in the germline V gene. The CDR3 spans 13 residues. The DNA of the CDR3 is TGTGCCATCAGAACAGGAGGTCACACTGAAGCTTTCTTT. Its translation: CAIRTGGHTEAFF.

This chain joins TRBV13 and TRBJ1-1; D call uncertain. V gave up 4 bases and J gave up 0 bases, with 12 bases separating them. This CDR3 contains 15 residues. Germline V gene lookup returns CDR1 PRHDT and CDR2 FYEKMQ (reference sequence). CDR3 sequence (DNA): TGTGCCAGCAGCTCCCCAGCTGAGGTGAACACTGAAGCTTTCTTT. Its translation is CASSSPAEVNTEAFF.

The J gene is TRBJ2-1, the V gene TRBV7-3; 9 nucleotides match TRBD2. CDR1 is SGHTA, CDR2 FQGTGA, per germline. V shed 5 bases and J 4 bases; nucleotides not matched to a gene: 6. This CDR3 region has 15 residues. The CDR3 region has the DNA TGTGCCAGCAGCGACCTAGCGGGAAGTTACAATGAGCAGTTCTTC. Its translation is CASSDLAGSYNEQFF.

V is TRBV25-1 and J is TRBJ1-5; D is possibly TRBD1 (5 bases). Germline CDR1 MGHDK, CDR2 SYGVNS. Trimming stripped 0 bases from V and 5 bases from J, with 8 bases between. This CDR3 spans 14 amino acids. The CDR3 nucleotides read TGTGCCAGCAGTGAATACAGGGTTGATCAGCCCCAGCATTTT. Its translation: CASSEYRVDQPQHF.

V is TRBV28 and J is TRBJ2-7; 9 nucleotides match TRBD1. The CDR3 extends over 13 amino acids. CDR1 MDHEN and CDR2 SYDVKM come from the germline V gene. The CDR3: CAITPGQGYEQYF. The CDR3 DNA follows: TGTGCTATTACCCCGGGACAGGGCTACGAGCAGTACTTC. The entire variable domain, with the rest obtained from reference TRBV28 and TRBJ2-7, is as follows: DVKVTQSSRYLVKRTGEKVFLECVQDMDHENMFWYRQDPGLGLRLIYFSYDVKMKEKGDIPEGYSVSREKKERFSLILESASTNQTSMYLCAITPGQGYEQYFGPGTRLTVT.

V is TRBV27 and J is TRBJ2-2; TRBD1 or TRBD2 may be the D gene (5 bases each). Trimming cost V 6 bases and J 5 bases, with 16 bases left between them. The germline gives CDR1 MNHEY, CDR2 SMNVEV (reference sequence). The CDR3 length is 15 residues. DNA of the CDR3: TGTGCCAGCAGCTCGACAGTAAGGAGGACCGGGGAGCTGTTTTTT. This codes for CASSSTVRRTGELFF.

The gene calls are TRBV19 and TRBJ1-2; 7 bases align to TRBD1. Germline CDR1 is LNHDA and CDR2 is SQIVND (reference sequence). CDR3 length equals 13 residues. J lost 2 bases, V lost 6 bases, and 3 bases had no gene match. The CDR3 coding sequence is TGTGCCAGTAGGCCAGGGGGGAACTATGGCTACACCTTC. It yields the protein CASRPGGNYGYTF.

A single count supports this clone. The chain carries TRBV5-4 and TRBJ2-7; D might be TRBD1 or TRBD2, each matching 5 bases. V lost 4 bases and J 3 bases, leaving 11 bases between the germline ends. The CDR3 is 13 amino acids. Germline CDR1 and CDR2: SGHNT and YYREEE (reference sequence). CDR3 bases: TGTGCCAGCAGCATAGGGGACGGCTACGAGCAGTACTTC. It codes for CASSIGDGYEQYF.

CDR3 sequence (DNA): TGTGCCAGCAGCCCGGGACAGTATTACTACGAGCAGTTCTTC. Translation: CASSPGQYYYEQFF. This chain joins TRBV21-1 and TRBJ2-1; the table calls TRBD1, which could not be checked here. TRBV21-1 is labeled a pseudogene. The CDR3 is 14 residues long.

On this clone: A much larger clone differs from this one at a single base, so this may be a read error. Other DNA sequences in this specimen translate into the identical CDR3. This sequence joins TRBV5-4 and TRBJ2-1; D not resolved. V dropped 0 bases and J dropped 6 bases, with 4 bases sitting between them. From germline, CDR1 is SGHNT and CDR2 YYREEE (reference sequence). The CDR3 covers 12 residues. In nucleotides, the CDR3 is TGTGCCAGCAGCTTGGGGGGCAATGAGCAGTTCTTC. As protein: CASSLGGNEQFF.

The chain couples TRBV5-1 to TRBJ2-5; D is perhaps TRBD2 (5 bases). Deletions cut 0 bases from V and 5 bases from J, with 14 bases between. The CDR3 loop spans 15 amino acids. Germline V lookup: CDR1 SGHRS, CDR2 YFSETQ. The CDR3 DNA sequence: TGCGCCAGCAGCTTGGAATTGGGGTCGGGGGAGACCCAGTACTTC. It yields the protein CASSLELGSGETQYF.

V and J are TRBV28 and TRBJ2-7; no definite D call. Germline V gene lookup returns CDR1 MDHEN and CDR2 SYDVKM. V lost 3 bases and J lost 6, with 9 bases in between. The CDR3 runs 12 residues. The DNA for the CDR3 is TGTGCCAGCAGTTTTATCCCGGGCGAGCAGTACTTC. As protein: CASSFIPGEQYF.

V and J are TRBV9 and TRBJ2-3; D unresolved. CDR3 length: 15 residues. V lost 0 bases and J 4 bases, leaving 12 bases between the germline ends. Germline CDR1 SGDLS, CDR2 YYNGEE. DNA of the CDR3: TGTGCCAGCAGCGTAGTTGGGTGGAGCGCAGATACGCAGTATTTT. This codes for CASSVVGWSADTQYF.

The V call is TRBV19, the J call TRBJ2-2, with 10 positions matching TRBD2. The germline CDR1 and CDR2 sequences are LNHDA and SQIVND (reference sequence). V shed 3 bases, J shed 7 bases, and the junction held 11 bases outside the gene matches. The CDR3 is 17 residues long. Here the CDR3 reads CASSMARAGGSVGELFF. The CDR3 nucleotides read TGTGCCAGTAGTATGGCTCGAGCGGGAGGGAGCGTCGGGGAGCTGTTTTTT.

This chain uses TRBV27 with TRBJ1-2; D may be TRBD1 (6 bases). Germline V gene data show CDR1 as MNHEY and CDR2 as SMNVEV (reference sequence). The CDR3 consists of 14 residues. Trimming shortened V by 7 bases and J by 8 bases, and 20 bases separated the two germline ends. CDR3 nucleotide sequence: TGTGCCAGCACAAGGACAGTTGGCGTCGACGGCTACACCTTC. This codes for CASTRTVGVDGYTF.

The chain combines TRBV19 with TRBJ1-1, with 10 bases fitting TRBD1. V lost 4 bases and J lost 7; bases outside the gene matches: 9. This CDR3 has 15 amino acids. Germline CDR1 is LNHDA and CDR2 is SQIVND (reference sequence). This CDR3 is CASSTRGTGEFEAFF. The CDR3 region has the DNA TGTGCCAGTAGTACCCGAGGGACAGGGGAGTTTGAAGCTTTCTTT.

V is TRBV28 and J is TRBJ2-3, with D possibly called TRBD1 or TRBD2 (5 bases each). The germline V and J ends were trimmed by 7 bases and 1 base, with 15 bases remaining between them. This CDR3 comprises 15 residues. Per germline, CDR1 MDHEN and CDR2 SYDVKM. The CDR3 protein is CASTSLGDRTDTQYF. In DNA, the CDR3 is TGTGCCAGCACCTCTTTAGGGGACCGCACAGATACGCAGTATTTT.

The rearrangement joins TRBV6-6 to TRBJ1-1; D remains unclear. From germline, CDR1 is MNHNY and CDR2 SVGAGI (reference sequence). The CDR3 is made up of 12 amino acids. V was cut by 6 bases and J by 4 bases, with 9 bases left in between. The CDR3 DNA sequence: TGTGCCAGCAGCATATCCGGCACTGAAGCTTTCTTT. Its translation: CASSISGTEAFF.

The chain joins TRBV7-2 to TRBJ2-4; no definite D call. The CDR3 sequence is 15 residues long. Trimming cost V 2 bases and J 11 bases, with 19 bases left between them. Germline loops: CDR1 SGHTA, CDR2 FQGNSA. Written as DNA, the CDR3 is TGTGCCAGCAGCTTAAGCCCCGGGCTGATGAACGTTCAGTACTTC. Amino acid sequence: CASSLSPGLMNVQYF.

The rearrangement uses TRBV28 and TRBJ1-2, with D possibly being TRBD1 (6 bases). In germline, CDR1 is MDHEN, CDR2 SYDVKM. CDR3 size: 18 residues. V was clipped by 4 bases and J by 7 bases, with 28 bases between them. The chain's CDR3 is CASSSLSDSVATHSGYTF. CDR3 bases: TGTGCCAGCAGTTCCCTCTCGGACAGCGTGGCCACCCATTCTGGCTACACCTTC.